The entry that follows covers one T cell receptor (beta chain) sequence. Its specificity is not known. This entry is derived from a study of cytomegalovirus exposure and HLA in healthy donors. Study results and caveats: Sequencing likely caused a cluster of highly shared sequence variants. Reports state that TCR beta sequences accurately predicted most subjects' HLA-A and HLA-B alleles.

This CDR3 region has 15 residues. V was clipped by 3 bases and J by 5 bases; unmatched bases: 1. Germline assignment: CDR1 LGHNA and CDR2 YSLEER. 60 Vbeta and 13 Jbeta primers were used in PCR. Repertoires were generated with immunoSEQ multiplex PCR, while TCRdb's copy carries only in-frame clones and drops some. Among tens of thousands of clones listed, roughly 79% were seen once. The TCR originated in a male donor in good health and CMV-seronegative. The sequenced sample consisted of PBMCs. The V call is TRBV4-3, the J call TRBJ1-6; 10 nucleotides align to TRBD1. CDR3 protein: CASSQGTGDNSPLHF. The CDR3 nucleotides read TGCGCCAGCAGCCAGGGGACAGGGGATAATTCACCCCTCCACTTT.